A selection of T cell receptor beta chains follows, all from one sample in a study of beta chain features in type 1 diabetes. Sequencing was performed with immunoSEQ multiplex PCR; in TCRdb, only in-frame clones are kept and a portion is missing. The sample gives about half a million clones, 9.5% to 12% of which show up once; about 0.042% is in the top ten. The sample taken for sequencing was naive CD4+ T cells from blood. The origin of the receptors is a woman in her late teens or twenties in good health. Each CDR3 is given with its conserved first and last residue. The order of the fields is V gene, CDR3 length, D gene, J gene, clone size, CDR3 protein, CDR3 DNA. D genes are given only for firm matches. The size of a clone is reported for some rows only, either as once, few or many, or as a class for expanded clones.

V: TRBV30
length: 11
D: -
J: TRBJ2-1
size: -
CDR3: CAWSRVPLQFF
DNA: TGTGCCTGGAGTCGGGTCCCGTTGCAGTTCTTC

V: TRBV7-9
length: 12
D: -
J: TRBJ2-1
size: -
CDR3: CAWLPGHNEQFF
DNA: TGTGCGTGGCTCCCGGGCCACAATGAGCAGTTCTTC

V: TRBV10-3
length: 13
D: -
J: TRBJ2-7
size: -
CDR3: CAISESQVYEQYF
DNA: TGTGCCATCAGTGAGTCCCAGGTCTACGAGCAGTACTTC

V: TRBV30
length: 16
D: -
J: TRBJ1-2
size: -
CDR3: CAWSDAQGFDLRGYTF
DNA: TGTGCCTGGAGTGATGCGCAGGGGTTTGACCTACGAGGCTACACCTTC

V: TRBV7-6
length: 14
D: TRBD2
J: TRBJ2-1
size: few
CDR3: CASSTRLADNEQFF
DNA: TGTGCCAGCAGCACCCGACTAGCAGACAATGAGCAGTTCTTC

V: TRBV29-1
length: 13
D: TRBD1
J: TRBJ2-7
size: -
CDR3: CSVEGQGIYEQYF
DNA: TGCAGCGTTGAGGGACAGGGAATCTACGAGCAGTACTTC

V: TRBV9
length: 14
D: -
J: TRBJ2-7
size: -
CDR3: CASSALAGSYEQYF
DNA: TGTGCCAGCAGCGCGCTAGCAGGCTCCTACGAGCAGTACTTC

V: TRBV2
length: 16
D: TRBD1
J: TRBJ2-3
size: -
CDR3: CASSGRDSVFTDTQYF
DNA: TGTGCCAGCAGTGGCCGGGACAGCGTATTCACAGATACGCAGTATTTT

V: TRBV9
length: 12
D: TRBD1
J: TRBJ1-1
size: -
CDR3: CASSRDRGEAFF
DNA: TGTGCCAGCAGCCGCGACAGGGGTGAAGCTTTCTTT

V: TRBV27
length: 15
D: -
J: TRBJ2-2
size: -
CDR3: CASTQGSFVAGELFF
DNA: TGTGCCAGCACCCAGGGTTCGTTCGTTGCCGGGGAGCTGTTTTTT

V: TRBV10-3
length: 15
D: -
J: TRBJ1-2
size: few
CDR3: CAISARGDPSDGYTF
DNA: TGTGCCATCAGTGCCCGGGGGGACCCCTCGGATGGCTACACCTTC

V: TRBV4-1
length: 17
D: TRBD2
J: TRBJ2-3
size: few
CDR3: CASSQAGTGGSTDTQYF
DNA: TGCGCCAGCAGCCAAGCGGGGACGGGGGGAAGCACAGATACGCAGTATTTT

V: TRBV7-8
length: 16
D: -
J: TRBJ2-7
size: few
CDR3: CASSLVWSTKAYEQYF
DNA: TGTGCCAGCAGCTTAGTTTGGTCAACGAAGGCGTACGAGCAGTACTTC

V: TRBV19
length: 15
D: -
J: TRBJ1-5
size: -
CDR3: CASIPFGSSNQPQHF
DNA: TGTGCCAGTATCCCATTTGGGTCAAGCAATCAGCCCCAGCATTTT